This T cell receptor (beta chain) came from a study of blood T cell repertoires in COVID-19. About the study: The United States, Italy and Spain were the sources of the acute and convalescent COVID-19 samples.

CDR3 length: 15 amino acids. The V gene's germline CDR1 is SGHVS and CDR2 FNYEAQ. Trimming removed 4 bases at V and 6 bases at J, with 15 bases between. Participant-given clinical history determined each cohort assignment. TCRdb's table, derived via immunoSEQ multiplex PCR, lists solely in-frame clones and lacks some. The repertoire holds about 220,000 clones, with 80% to 90% as singletons. This sequence originates from a woman in her thirties or forties with acute COVID-19. The chain couples TRBV7-6 to TRBJ2-2, with D tentatively TRBD1 (6 bases). The sample consisted of PBMCs or T cells enriched from blood (not recorded which). In DNA form, the CDR3 reads TGTGCCAGCAGCTCAATCACAGGGAAATCCGGGGAGCTGTTTTTT. Translating it yields CASSSITGKSGELFF. The entire variable domain, with the rest obtained from reference TRBV7-6 and TRBJ2-2, is as follows: GAGVSQSPRYKVTKRGQDVALRCDPISGHVSLYWYRQALGQGPEFLTYFNYEAQQDKSGLPNDRFSAERPEGSISTLTIQRTEQRDSAMYRCASSSITGKSGELFFGEGSRLTVL.